Listed here are 17 T cell receptor beta chains from one sample, sequenced in a study of blood T cell repertoires in COVID-19. Produced via immunoSEQ multiplex PCR; TCRdb's table is partial and in-frame only. The data contain over 150,000 clones, approximately 84% of them singletons. The sequencing sample was made of peripheral blood. The receptors were sampled from an older woman with COVID-19, enrolled during active disease.

The chain carries TRBV6-2 or TRBV6-3 and TRBJ2-7, with D maybe TRBD1 (6 bases). Trimming shortened V by 7 bases and J by 2 bases, and 18 bases separated the two germline ends. This CDR3 is built from 15 residues. Germline V gene lookup returns CDR1 MNHEY and CDR2 SVGEGT. CDR3 nucleotides: TGTGCCAGCAACCCTATGTGGCCAGGGGCCTACGAGCAGTACTTC. It is translated as CASNPMWPGAYEQYF.

The rearrangement joins TRBV19 to TRBJ1-1; TRBD1 might be the D (6 bases). The germline V gene has CDR1 LNHDA and CDR2 SQIVND (reference sequence). This CDR3 has 14 residues. Trimming left V 2 bases short and J 0 bases short, with 7 bases between. The CDR3 protein is CASSIKGVNTEAFF. CDR3 bases: TGTGCCAGTAGTATAAAGGGGGTGAACACTGAAGCTTTCTTT.

This clone was found once. The rearrangement uses TRBV9 and TRBJ1-1; D is unclear. The V gene lost 0 bases and the J gene lost 0 bases, with 9 bases spanning the gap. This CDR3 comprises 15 residues. Germline V CDR1 and CDR2: SGDLS, YYNGEE. The CDR3: CASSVGPAMNTEAFF. As DNA, the CDR3 is TGTGCCAGCAGCGTAGGACCAGCGATGAACACTGAAGCTTTCTTT.

The J gene is TRBJ2-5, the V gene TRBV6-5, with D tentatively TRBD1 (6 bases). Germline CDR1 reads MNHEY; CDR2 reads SVGAGI. The CDR3 contains 12 residues. Trimming took off 8 bases at V and 2 bases at J, with 9 bases between the two ends. CDR3: CASGQKQETQYF. CDR3 bases: TGTGCCAGCGGACAGAAACAAGAGACCCAGTACTTC.

The gene calls are TRBV5-1 and TRBJ2-5; 8 bases are a match to TRBD2. Trimming at V came to 4 bases and at J to 0 bases, leaving 2 bases not matched to a gene. The CDR3 contains 14 residues. Germline V lookup: CDR1 SGHRS, CDR2 YFSETQ. As DNA, the CDR3 is TGCGCCAGCAGCGCGGGAGGATACCAAGAGACCCAGTACTTC. It encodes CASSAGGYQETQYF.

This clone was seen once. V usage is TRBV25-1 and J usage is TRBJ2-3; D is perhaps TRBD2 (6 bases). V was clipped by 0 bases and J by 0 bases, with 13 bases between them. The CDR3 runs to 17 residues. Per germline, CDR1 MGHDK and CDR2 SYGVNS. The DNA for the CDR3 is TGTGCCAGCAGTGAATATAGGAGGACTACTAGCACAGATACGCAGTATTTT. Amino acids: CASSEYRRTTSTDTQYF.

This chain joins TRBV9 and TRBJ1-1; 10 positions match TRBD1. The CDR3 runs to 15 residues. The ends lost 0 bases at V and 4 bases at J; junction bases unmatched: 3. Per the germline V gene, CDR1 is SGDLS and CDR2 is YYNGEE. The CDR3 DNA sequence: TGTGCCAGCAGCGTAGGTGGGACAGGGGCCACTGAAGCTTTCTTT. Protein: CASSVGGTGATEAFF.

This chain links TRBV5-4 with TRBJ2-1; D possibly corresponds to TRBD2 (5 bases). Trimming pared 1 base from V and 0 bases from J, leaving 8 bases between. This CDR3 contains 15 residues. Germline V gives CDR1 SGHNT, CDR2 YYREEE (reference sequence). DNA for the CDR3: TGTGCCAGCAGCTTGTCGGGAAGCTCCTACAATGAGCAGTTCTTC. Protein: CASSLSGSSYNEQFF.

The rearrangement links TRBV24-1 to TRBJ1-2, with TRBD1 as a possible D gene (5 bases). The length of the CDR3 is 15 residues. Looked up from germline, CDR1 is KGHDR and CDR2 is SFDVKD. V shed 4 bases and J shed 2 bases, with 13 bases lying between them. CDR3 residues: CATSEAKDTNYGYTF. Here the CDR3 DNA reads TGTGCCACCAGTGAGGCTAAGGACACCAACTATGGCTACACCTTC.

This clone was seen just once. The chain has TRBV19 and TRBJ1-1, with a tentative D call TRBD1 (6 bases). V lost 5 bases to trimming and J lost 0 bases, with 7 bases between them. The CDR3 contains 13 residues. CDR1 is LNHDA, CDR2 SQIVND, per germline (reference sequence). The CDR3 DNA sequence: TGTGCCAGTAGTGAGGGGGTGAACACTGAAGCTTTCTTT. It yields the protein CASSEGVNTEAFF.

The chain recombines TRBV18 with TRBJ2-1, with 7 bases identical to TRBD1. The length of the CDR3 is 15 residues. V trimming: 4 bases; J trimming: 1 base; junction bases outside the gene matches: 4. Germline V gives CDR1 KGHSH, CDR2 LQKENI. CDR3: CASSHGDSSYNEQFF. CDR3 nucleotides: TGTGCCAGCTCACACGGGGACAGTTCCTACAATGAGCAGTTCTTC.

Here the CDR3 reads CASSITSSTDTQYF. CDR3 DNA sequence: TGTGCCAGCAGTATTACTAGCTCCACAGATACGCAGTATTTT. V and J are TRBV6-5 and TRBJ2-3; weak D call: TRBD2 (6 bases). This CDR3 has 14 amino acids. The germline V gene encodes CDR1 MNHEY and CDR2 SVGAGI. Trimming removed 5 bases at V and 2 bases at J, with 11 bases between.

In its sample, this clone was seen a few times. The gene calls are TRBV5-4 and TRBJ2-7; 8 bases align to TRBD2. CDR3 length: 15 amino acids. Germline V gives CDR1 SGHNT, CDR2 YYREEE (reference sequence). Trimming at V came to 4 bases and at J to 4 bases, leaving 10 bases not matched to a gene. CDR3 sequence reads: CASSRPGGRGYEQYF. CDR3 bases: TGTGCCAGCAGCCGCCCGGGGGGGAGGGGATACGAGCAGTACTTC.

This chain links TRBV20-1 with TRBJ1-2; D remains ambiguous. Germline assignment: CDR1 DFQATT and CDR2 SNEGSKA (reference sequence). This CDR3 is built from 11 residues. V was shortened by 3 bases and J by 4 bases, with 6 bases between the two germline ends. The chain's CDR3 is CSARASYGYTF. In nucleotides, the CDR3 is TGCAGTGCTAGGGCTAGCTATGGCTACACCTTC.

The chain recombines TRBV5-8 with TRBJ1-1; 8 nucleotides align to TRBD1. The CDR3 is made up of 17 amino acids. With V trimmed by 1 base and J by 5 bases, 13 bases remained unmatched. Looked up from germline, CDR1 is SGHTS and CDR2 is YDEGEE. CDR3 amino acids: CASSLRGQGVSRTEAFF. The DNA for the CDR3 is TGTGCCAGCAGCTTGCGTGGACAGGGTGTGTCTAGGACTGAAGCTTTCTTT.

This clone was counted only a few times. This rearrangement joins TRBV18 to TRBJ1-4, with 11 bases fitting TRBD1. The J segment lost 7 bases and the V segment lost 2 bases, leaving 3 bases of the junction unmatched. The length of the CDR3 is 15 residues. The V gene's germline CDR1 is KGHSH and CDR2 LQKENI. The CDR3 DNA reads TGTGCCAGCTCACCATCGGGACAGGGGGGTGAAAAACTGTTTTTT. Its translation is CASSPSGQGGEKLFF.

This clone was counted only a few times. The gene calls are TRBV19 and TRBJ2-3; 10 bases map to TRBD1. CDR1 is LNHDA, CDR2 SQIVND, per germline (reference sequence). This CDR3 has 15 residues. V shed 6 bases and J 4 bases; nucleotides not matched to a gene: 7. CDR3 in amino acids: CASSPTGGEADTQYF. For the CDR3, the DNA is TGTGCCAGTAGCCCGACAGGGGGCGAAGCAGATACGCAGTATTTT.